This TCR beta chain was captured by sequencing in a study of shared clonotypes between healthy human individuals. Clones were read by immunoSEQ multiplex PCR, and TCRdb kept only the in-frame ones, dropping some. The sample lists more than 500,000 clones, about 95% occurring once. CD45RO-negative, CCR7-selected cells formed the naive CD8 fraction, which excluded terminally differentiated effector memory CD45RA+ cells. The CDR3 runs to 15 residues. Germline loops: CDR1 PRHDT, CDR2 FYEKMQ (reference sequence). V dropped 5 bases and J dropped 8; count of bases not matched to a gene: 7. The sample comprised naive CD8+ T cells sorted from blood. The clonotype comes from a woman in her thirties in good health. V gene TRBV13 combines with J gene TRBJ2-1; TRBD2 aligns across 12 bases. Here the CDR3 DNA reads TGTGCCAGCAGCCCTACTAGCGGGAGGATGTATGAGCAGTTCTTC. Its translation is CASSPTSGRMYEQFF.